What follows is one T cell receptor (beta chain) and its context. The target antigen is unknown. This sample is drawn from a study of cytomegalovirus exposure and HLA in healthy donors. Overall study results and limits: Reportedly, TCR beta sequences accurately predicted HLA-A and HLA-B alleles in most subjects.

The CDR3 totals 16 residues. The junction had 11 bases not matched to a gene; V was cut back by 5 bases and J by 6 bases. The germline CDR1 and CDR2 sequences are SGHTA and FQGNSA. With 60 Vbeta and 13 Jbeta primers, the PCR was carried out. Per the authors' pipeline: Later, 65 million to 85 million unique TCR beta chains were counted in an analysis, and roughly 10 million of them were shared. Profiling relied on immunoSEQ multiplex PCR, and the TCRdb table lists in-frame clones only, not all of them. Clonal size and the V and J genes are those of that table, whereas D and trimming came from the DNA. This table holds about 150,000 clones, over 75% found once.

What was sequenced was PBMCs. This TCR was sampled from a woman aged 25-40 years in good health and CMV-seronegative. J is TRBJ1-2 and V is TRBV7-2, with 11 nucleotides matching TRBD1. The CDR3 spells CASSPGGTGGIHGYTF. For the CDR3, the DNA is TGTGCCAGCAGCCCAGGGGGGACAGGGGGTATTCATGGCTACACCTTC.